This T cell receptor (beta chain) was documented in a study of shared clonotypes between healthy human individuals. Study conclusions and caveats: Clonotypes that were shared across a handful of donors made up 4% to 6% of naive CD4 clonotypes.

CDR1 is GTSNPN, CDR2 SVGIG, per germline (reference sequence). The CDR3 is 14 amino acids. J was trimmed by 3 bases and V by 6 bases; bases with no gene match: 9. Clones were read by immunoSEQ multiplex PCR, and TCRdb kept only the in-frame ones, dropping some. The table lists over 1.4 million clones, around 97% of them singletons. Worth noting for this clone: Its antigen is unidentified.

Sequenced input: naive CD4+ T cells sorted from blood. As for subset: CD45RA+ positively selected. This chain joins TRBV30 and TRBJ2-7, with 9 bases fitting TRBD2. The origin of this receptor is a man between 25 and 39 years old in good health. The CDR3 DNA reads as TGTGCCTGCCTGGGGCTAGCGGGGAGCTACGAGCAGTACTTC. Its translation: CACLGLAGSYEQYF. The complete variable domain, with remaining parts taken from reference TRBV30 and TRBJ2-7, reads SQTIHQWPATLVQPVGSPLSLECTVEGTSNPNLYWYRQAAGRGLQLLFYSVGIGQISSEVPQNLSASRPQDRQFILSSKKLLLSDSGFYLCACLGLAGSYEQYFGPGTRLTVT.